This TCR beta chain appears in the sequencing data of a study of Ad26.COV2.S vaccination and SARS-CoV-2 variants. Whole-study context: Ad26.COV2.S shots went into the muscle once or twice, 56 days apart.

Repertoires were generated with immunoSEQ multiplex PCR, while TCRdb's copy carries only in-frame clones and drops some. Of around 400,000 clones in the sample, around 82% were seen once. This clone was seen just once. The antigen remains undetermined. Whole-study findings and limits: Vaccine recipients posted higher spike-specific TCR breadth than their placebo counterparts.

Stated treatment: 15 to 20 received Ad26.COV2.S at low or high dose, single or two shots; several received placebo; per-sample allocation not given. All samples were drawn on day 63, counting from the first vaccine or placebo injection. This specimen was peripheral blood, taken in a trial of Ad26.COV2.S vaccine versus placebo. This receptor was identified in a person aged 18-60 years who received the Ad26.COV2.S COVID-19 vaccine or a placebo.

The CDR3 reads CASSLLGTGGSQETQYF. The CDR3 DNA follows: TGCGCCAGCAGCCTCCTAGGGACAGGGGGGAGCCAAGAGACCCAGTACTTC. The gene calls are TRBV4-1 and TRBJ2-5; 11 bases are shared with TRBD1. CDR1 is MGHRA, CDR2 YSYEKL, per germline. With 4 bases clipped from V and 1 base from J, the junction kept 8 bases outside the gene matches. The CDR3 runs 17 residues.